The next 17 T cell receptor beta chains were all read from a single sample in a study of blood T cells in healthy people across ages. Using a J-beta primer mix together with a sample-barcoded 5' primer, a second PCR was run for about 6 to 11 cycles. TCRdb recomputed calls from the 5' RACE reads with MiXCR, one row per CDR3 protein. Here the sample spans 850,000 to 1,300,000 distinct CDR3 sequences, 40% to 50% being singletons. Sample: blood. Every receptor here comes from a woman in her fifties or sixties in good health.

In its sample, this clonotype was seen a few times. This chain links TRBV5-1 with TRBJ2-3; D unresolved. V was clipped by 0 bases and J by 8 bases, with 7 bases between them. The CDR3 has 12 amino acids. Germline-derived CDR1 and CDR2 are SGHRS and YFSETQ. DNA for the CDR3: TGCGCCAGCAGCTTGGATGCTATTACGCAGTATTTT. Protein sequence: CASSLDAITQYF.

The chain has TRBV21-1 and TRBJ2-5. TRBV21-1 is described as a pseudogene. CDR3 length equals 19 residues. DNA of the CDR3: TGTGCCAGCAGCAAGTTGAGGCGTTCGGATGGATTGTACCAAGAGACCCAGTACTTC. Its protein product is CASSKLRRSDGLYQETQYF.

V gene TRBV29-1 combines with J gene TRBJ1-1, with D hard to call. Trimming took off 2 bases at V and 0 bases at J, with 10 bases between the two ends. Germline V CDR1 and CDR2: SQVTM, ANQGSEA. The CDR3 loop spans 14 amino acids. Here the CDR3 DNA reads TGCAGCGTTGAAAGGTTTCCTATGAACACTGAAGCTTTCTTT. Protein sequence: CSVERFPMNTEAFF.

This clonotype was counted a few times. The rearrangement uses TRBV7-2 and TRBJ1-2; D is unclear. Per germline, CDR1 SGHTA and CDR2 FQGNSA. The V and J ends lost 3 bases and 2 bases respectively, with 16 bases between them. This CDR3 contains 16 residues. The CDR3 protein is CASSFIGSALNYGYTF. The CDR3 DNA sequence: TGTGCCAGCAGCTTTATTGGGTCAGCCCTCAACTATGGCTACACCTTC.

V and J are TRBV12-3 or TRBV12-4 and TRBJ2-5, with 8 bases lining up with TRBD2. Unmatched junction bases numbered 14, after V lost 1 base and J lost 7 bases. The CDR3 is 17 residues long. The CDR3 sequence is CASSLVITSGRGGTQYF. In DNA, the CDR3 is TGTGCCAGCAGTTTAGTTATCACTAGCGGCAGAGGGGGGACCCAGTACTTC.

V and J are TRBV12-3 or TRBV12-4 and TRBJ2-7; the match to TRBD1 covers 9 bases. V was clipped by 7 bases and J by 1 base; unmatched bases: 5. The CDR3 is 14 residues long. The DNA for the CDR3 is TGTGCCAGCACCAGGACAGGGGCTTCCTACGAGCAGTACTTC. Translating gives CASTRTGASYEQYF.

This clonotype was recorded a few times. V usage is TRBV7-3 and J usage is TRBJ2-5; maybe TRBD2 (6 bases). The V gene's germline CDR1 is SGHTA and CDR2 FQGTGA. V dropped 0 bases and J dropped 5 bases, with 16 bases sitting between them. The CDR3 is 16 amino acids. In DNA, the CDR3 is TGTGCCAGCAGCTTAACTGGTAGGCGGGGCGGTGAGACCCAGTACTTC. Amino acid sequence: CASSLTGRRGGETQYF.

This clonotype appeared a few times. Being one base from a much bigger clone, this may be a read error. This chain joins TRBV3-1 and TRBJ2-1, with D possibly being TRBD1 (6 bases). The CDR3 is 15 residues long. V shed 7 bases and J shed 4 bases, with 17 bases lying between them. Germline assignment: CDR1 LGHDT and CDR2 YNNKEL (reference sequence). The chain's CDR3 is CASIWTVSSYNEQFF. CDR3 DNA: TGTGCCAGCATCTGGACAGTCTCAAGTTACAATGAGCAGTTCTTC.

The gene calls are TRBV27 and TRBJ1-2; 10 bases map to TRBD1. CDR1 and CDR2 (germline): MNHEY, SMNVEV (reference sequence). After removal of 4 bases from V and 4 bases from J, the junction contained 15 bases not matched to a gene. The CDR3 is made up of 18 amino acids. The CDR3 region has the DNA TGTGCCAGCAGTTCGTACGGACAGGGGGACCAACAAATCTATGGCTACACCTTC. Translated: CASSSYGQGDQQIYGYTF.

This chain links TRBV6-5 with TRBJ1-5; D gene uncertain. Germline CDR1 MNHEY, CDR2 SVGAGI. The CDR3 is 13 residues long. The V and J ends lost 2 bases and 9 bases respectively, with 11 bases between them. CDR3 sequence: CASSYGPVSPQHF. CDR3 nucleotides: TGTGCCAGCAGTTACGGCCCTGTGTCGCCCCAGCATTTT.

The chain recombines TRBV18 with TRBJ1-5; unclear D gene. Germline values: CDR1 KGHSH, CDR2 LQKENI. The CDR3 spans 13 residues. V was pared by 1 base and J by 14 bases, with 15 bases between. The CDR3 nucleotides read TGTGCCAGCTCACCACAGGAATATTCTAACAAGCATTTT. Its protein is CASSPQEYSNKHF. Full variable domain (rest looked up from reference TRBV18 and TRBJ1-5): NAGVMQNPRHLVRRRGQEARLRCSPMKGHSHVYWYRQLPEEGLKFMVYLQKENIIDESGMPKERFSAEFPKEGPSILRIQQVVRGDSAAYFCASSPQEYSNKHFGDGTRLSIL.

The chain employs TRBV20-1 and TRBJ1-5; perhaps TRBD1 as D (5 bases). Germline-derived CDR1 and CDR2 are DFQATT and SNEGSKA (reference sequence). CDR3 length: 15 amino acids. Trimming stripped 1 base from V and 2 bases from J, with 12 bases between. DNA for the CDR3: TGCAGTGCTAGAGGGCGGGACGGCGGCAATCAGCCCCAGCATTTT. As protein: CSARGRDGGNQPQHF.

V gene TRBV12-3 or TRBV12-4 combines with J gene TRBJ2-7; no firm D call. This CDR3 is 13 amino acids long. V was trimmed by 4 bases and J by 3 bases, leaving 10 bases between them. CDR3 nucleotides: TGTGCCAGCAGTTCCTCCTCCCTCTACGAGCAGTACTTC. Amino acids: CASSSSSLYEQYF.

The chain recombines TRBV10-2 with TRBJ2-7, with D tentatively TRBD1 (6 bases). The CDR3 is 13 residues long. Trimming cost V 6 bases and J 2 bases, with 11 bases left between them. Germline V gene data show CDR1 as WSHSY and CDR2 as SAAADI. The CDR3 DNA is TGCGCCAGCAGCCACAGGGACACCTACGAGCAGTACTTC. Its protein product is CASSHRDTYEQYF.

Comments on this clonotype: The junction and the germline gene differ at one end; a read error may be behind it. The chain links TRBV5-5 to TRBJ1-1; no clear D gene. The CDR3 length is 13 residues. CDR1 and CDR2 (germline): SGHKS, YYEKEE (reference sequence). CDR3 sequence (DNA): TGCGCCAGCAGCCCAGACGGGATCACTGAAGCTTTCTTT. Its translation is CASSPDGITEAFF.

The chain recombines TRBV5-1 with TRBJ2-1, with D tentatively TRBD1 or TRBD2 (6 bases each). V dropped 0 bases and J dropped 4 bases, with 20 bases sitting between them. The CDR3 is made up of 18 amino acids. The germline gives CDR1 SGHRS, CDR2 YFSETQ. CDR3 DNA sequence: TGCGCCAGCAGCTTGGCACAGGGACTCCAAACTCCATACAATGAGCAGTTCTTC. Amino acid sequence: CASSLAQGLQTPYNEQFF.

In this sample, this clonotype turned up a few times. This chain joins TRBV12-3 or TRBV12-4 and TRBJ2-5, with a weak D call TRBD2 (6 bases). The V and J ends lost 7 bases and 8 bases respectively, with 23 bases between them. The CDR3 loop spans 15 amino acids. The CDR3 nucleotides are TGTGCCAGCAACCCCTCGGGACTCGGTGGTGGTACCCAGTACTTC. Translation gives CASNPSGLGGGTQYF.